These T cell receptor beta chains were read from a single sample in a study of beta chain features in type 1 diabetes. TCRdb's copy holds only in-frame clones and misses some; the assay was immunoSEQ multiplex PCR. The repertoire has 130,000 to 150,000 clones, around 13% of them found once; the top ten carry under 1.5%. Input material: central memory CD4+ T cells from blood. The receptor set was obtained from a man aged 18 to 30 with type 1 diabetes. The CDR3 runs from the conserved cysteine through the conserved F or W. D genes are given only for firm matches. Some rows mark clone size as missing; the rest say once, few, many or name a class of expanded clone.

abundance: NA
j_gene: TRBJ2-5
d_gene: NA
v_gene: TRBV29-1
CDR3nt: TGCAGCCTGTTGGACAGTTTCCAAGAGACCCAGTACTTC
CDR3aa: CSLLDSFQETQYF

abundance: NA
j_gene: TRBJ1-1
d_gene: NA
v_gene: TRBV9
CDR3nt: TGTGCCAGCAGCTTAGCAGGGGCGAACACTGAAGCTTTCTTT
CDR3aa: CASSLAGANTEAFF

abundance: NA
j_gene: TRBJ1-1
d_gene: TRBD1
v_gene: TRBV5-4
CDR3nt: TGTGCCAGCAGCTGGGACAGGGGTAGAGCTTTCTTT
CDR3aa: CASSWDRGRAFF

abundance: few
j_gene: TRBJ2-7
d_gene: NA
v_gene: TRBV10-3
CDR3nt: TGTGCCATCAGTCGATTACCCACCGGGACACCTAGCTCCTACGAGCAGTACTTC
CDR3aa: CAISRLPTGTPSSYEQYF

abundance: NA
j_gene: TRBJ2-5
d_gene: NA
v_gene: TRBV28
CDR3nt: TGTGCCAGCAGAGAGGGGGGTCAAGAGACCCAGTACTTC
CDR3aa: CASREGGQETQYF

abundance: few
j_gene: TRBJ2-6
d_gene: NA
v_gene: TRBV5-1
CDR3nt: TGCGCCAGCAGCCCGAGGCCAGGGGCCAACTCTGGGGCCAACGTCCTGACTTTC
CDR3aa: CASSPRPGANSGANVLTF

abundance: many
j_gene: TRBJ1-4
d_gene: TRBD1
v_gene: TRBV7-9
CDR3nt: TGTGCCAGCAGACCACCCGGGACAGGGGTCGGAAAACTGTTTTTT
CDR3aa: CASRPPGTGVGKLFF

abundance: NA
j_gene: TRBJ1-1
d_gene: TRBD1
v_gene: TRBV30
CDR3nt: TGTGCCACAGGGGACAGTGAAGCTTTCTTT
CDR3aa: CATGDSEAFF

abundance: NA
j_gene: TRBJ2-1
d_gene: NA
v_gene: TRBV2
CDR3nt: TGTGCCAGCAGTGGTCGGGATCCTGATTGGGATGAGCAGTTCTTC
CDR3aa: CASSGRDPDWDEQFF

abundance: many
j_gene: TRBJ2-3
d_gene: NA
v_gene: TRBV29-1
CDR3nt: TGCAGCGTTGAAGGAGGAGGGGCAGATACGCAGTATTTT
CDR3aa: CSVEGGGADTQYF

abundance: NA
j_gene: TRBJ2-1
d_gene: TRBD2
v_gene: TRBV6-1
CDR3nt: TGTGCCAGCGTTATCATCGGGAGGGGTTTCGGTGAGCAGTTCTTC
CDR3aa: CASVIIGRGFGEQFF

abundance: few
j_gene: TRBJ1-1
d_gene: NA
v_gene: TRBV6-5
CDR3nt: TGTGCCAGCAGTCAACCGAACAGAGTTAACACTGAAGCTTTCTTT
CDR3aa: CASSQPNRVNTEAFF

abundance: NA
j_gene: TRBJ1-1
d_gene: NA
v_gene: TRBV6-5
CDR3nt: TGTGCCAGCAGTTACACAGAAAACACTGAAGCTTTCTTT
CDR3aa: CASSYTENTEAFF

abundance: NA
j_gene: TRBJ2-7
d_gene: NA
v_gene: TRBV29-1
CDR3nt: TGCAGCGTTGGCCCAGGGGGGAGCGAGCAGTACTTC
CDR3aa: CSVGPGGSEQYF

abundance: NA
j_gene: TRBJ1-2
d_gene: NA
v_gene: TRBV4-1
CDR3nt: TGCGCCAGCAGCCACGAACAGTCCGGGAGCTATGGCTACACCTTC
CDR3aa: CASSHEQSGSYGYTF

abundance: NA
j_gene: TRBJ2-3
d_gene: TRBD1
v_gene: TRBV9
CDR3nt: TGTGCCAGCAGCGCGGACAGGGGGCTGAGGGATACGCAGTATTTT
CDR3aa: CASSADRGLRDTQYF

abundance: many
j_gene: TRBJ2-7
d_gene: TRBD1
v_gene: TRBV5-1
CDR3nt: TGCGCCAGCAGAAGGGACAGGGACGAGCAGTACTTC
CDR3aa: CASRRDRDEQYF

abundance: few
j_gene: TRBJ1-1
d_gene: NA
v_gene: TRBV5-4
CDR3nt: TGTGCCAGCAGCTCCCTACAGGGACTGAACACTGAAGCTTTCTTT
CDR3aa: CASSSLQGLNTEAFF

abundance: NA
j_gene: TRBJ2-1
d_gene: NA
v_gene: TRBV5-1
CDR3nt: TGCGCCAGCAGCCCTCGGGCCACAGACGGTGAGCAGTTCTTC
CDR3aa: CASSPRATDGEQFF

abundance: few
j_gene: TRBJ1-2
d_gene: NA
v_gene: TRBV19
CDR3nt: TGTGCCAGTAGATGGACAGAAGGTGGCTACACCTTC
CDR3aa: CASRWTEGGYTF

abundance: NA
j_gene: TRBJ2-6
d_gene: NA
v_gene: TRBV5-4
CDR3nt: TGTGCCAGCAGCTTTAAGCGCTCGGGGACACCTTTCTCTGGGGCCAACGTCCTGACTTTC
CDR3aa: CASSFKRSGTPFSGANVLTF

abundance: NA
j_gene: TRBJ2-3
d_gene: NA
v_gene: TRBV11-2
CDR3nt: TGTGCCAGCAGCCTCATCACAGATACGCAGTATTTT
CDR3aa: CASSLITDTQYF

abundance: NA
j_gene: TRBJ2-3
d_gene: NA
v_gene: TRBV7-6
CDR3nt: TGTGCCAGCAGCTTAGCCGCAGTAGGGGGCACAGATACGCAGTATTTT
CDR3aa: CASSLAAVGGTDTQYF

abundance: NA
j_gene: TRBJ2-3
d_gene: TRBD1
v_gene: TRBV19
CDR3nt: TGTGCCAGCCGCCTTGGACAGGGAGGAGATACGCAGTATTTT
CDR3aa: CASRLGQGGDTQYF

abundance: NA
j_gene: TRBJ2-1
d_gene: TRBD1
v_gene: TRBV10-2
CDR3nt: TGCGCCAGCAGGGCAACCTCAGGGGGCGCATCCTACAATGAGCAGTTCTTC
CDR3aa: CASRATSGGASYNEQFF

abundance: few
j_gene: TRBJ2-7
d_gene: NA
v_gene: TRBV6-1
CDR3nt: TGTGCCAGCAGTTCCCCCCCAGGACGAGAGAACGAGCAGTACTTC
CDR3aa: CASSSPPGRENEQYF

abundance: NA
j_gene: TRBJ2-7
d_gene: NA
v_gene: TRBV14
CDR3nt: TGTGCCAGCAGCCAAGGCTCATTCTACGAGCAGTACTTC
CDR3aa: CASSQGSFYEQYF

abundance: NA
j_gene: TRBJ1-1
d_gene: NA
v_gene: TRBV10-2
CDR3nt: TGCGCCAGCAGCGGCGGCGTGAACACTGAAGCTTTCTTT
CDR3aa: CASSGGVNTEAFF

abundance: NA
j_gene: TRBJ1-6
d_gene: NA
v_gene: TRBV25-1
CDR3nt: TGTGCCAGCTTGAGCAGAGATAATTCACCCCTCCACTTT
CDR3aa: CASLSRDNSPLHF

abundance: few
j_gene: TRBJ2-4
d_gene: NA
v_gene: TRBV12-2
CDR3nt: TGTGCAAGTCGCTTAGCTCCCGGGACGACCAAAAACATTCAGTACTTC
CDR3aa: CASRLAPGTTKNIQYF

abundance: few
j_gene: TRBJ1-1
d_gene: NA
v_gene: TRBV6-1
CDR3nt: TGTGCCAGCAGTGAGGGACACTGGAACACTGAAGCTTTCTTT
CDR3aa: CASSEGHWNTEAFF

abundance: NA
j_gene: TRBJ1-6
d_gene: NA
v_gene: TRBV30
CDR3nt: TGTGCCTGGAGTGTAGGGGGGTCTTACAGCTTCTCCTATAATTCACCCCTCCACTTT
CDR3aa: CAWSVGGSYSFSYNSPLHF

abundance: NA
j_gene: TRBJ2-3
d_gene: NA
v_gene: TRBV29-1
CDR3nt: TGCAGCGTTGCTGGGGCTAGTATGACAGATACGCAGTATTTT
CDR3aa: CSVAGASMTDTQYF

abundance: NA
j_gene: TRBJ1-1
d_gene: TRBD1
v_gene: TRBV7-2
CDR3nt: TGTGCCAGCAGCTCCGGGCGGACAGGGGGCTCTGAAGCTTTCTTT
CDR3aa: CASSSGRTGGSEAFF

abundance: few
j_gene: TRBJ2-7
d_gene: TRBD2
v_gene: TRBV6-1
CDR3nt: TGTGCCAGCAGGCGGACTAGCCCCTACGAGCAGTACTTC
CDR3aa: CASRRTSPYEQYF

abundance: few
j_gene: TRBJ1-1
d_gene: TRBD1
v_gene: TRBV7-9
CDR3nt: TGTGCCAGCAGCCTACAGGGGGAGAACACTGAAGCTTTCTTT
CDR3aa: CASSLQGENTEAFF